Here is one T cell receptor (beta chain) with its context. The antigen is not known. RNA was extracted with the RNeasy kit, and a quantity of about 0.45 to 1 ug was reverse transcribed using random hexamers. TCRdb passed the immunoSEQ multiplex PCR reads through MiXCR, listing each CDR3 protein once. The table shows around 180,000 distinct CDR3 sequences, with roughly 94% occurring only once. Patients with Susac syndrome met the recently defined diagnostic criteria for definite or probable disease. The sample comes from a study of CD8 T cells in Susac syndrome. Whole-study context: Within the group of sequenced Susac syndrome patients, 5 or 6 had active disease and about eight were in remission.

General observations from the study: Individuals included in the TCR sequencing and HLA analysis were acknowledged by the study to be relatively few in number.

Germline values: CDR1 MNHEY, CDR2 SVGAGI. The ends were cut back, 2 bases at V and 2 bases at J, with 7 bases in the middle. The CDR3 covers 13 residues. The sequencing input was CD4+ T cells from PBMCs. This clonotype was obtained from a human donor with Susac syndrome. The rearrangement uses TRBV6-5 and TRBJ2-7, with D hard to call. CDR3 region: CASSYNVAYEQYF. CDR3 in DNA: TGTGCCAGCAGTTACAACGTTGCCTACGAGCAGTACTTC.